The T cell receptor beta chain described here comes from a study of radiation and T cells in renal cell carcinoma (TCRdb year 2020). About the study as a whole: TCR beta sequencing covered around 50 samples in total, comprising around 26 tumors and 27 peripheral blood samples. The last blood draw happened 4 weeks after radiation, timed to coincide with nephrectomy. A total of roughly 4 million unique CDR3 nucleotide sequences, encoding roughly 2.7 million unique CDR3 amino acid sequences, were found across all 55 or so samples.

Paper-wide results and their limitations: In blood, the top tumor clonotypes increased between baseline and 2 weeks post-radiation and then shrank by 4 weeks, which suggests that tumor-resident clones expanded only transiently. With a single-armed trial design, the study had no way to address how radiation dose or scheduling affects the TCR repertoire. Because pretreatment tumor biopsies were not available, the baseline intratumoral presence of clonotypes could not be determined. Dynamics of the blood repertoire were not tracked past 4 weeks after treatment.

This clone was picked up one time. Which antigen it targets is not known. Within one base of it there is no much larger clone, and no base qualities were kept. TCR beta libraries were generated from genomic DNA with the immunoSEQ kit, following the manufacturer's recommendations. To prepare libraries, a first multiplex PCR with proprietary primers was run, followed by a second PCR that added unique barcodes, and a bead cleanup was done after each round. Each sample batch included a kit-provided positive control reaction and a negative control reaction. The final libraries were assessed on an Agilent 4200 TapeStation D1000 ScreenTape, pooled by volume, and quantified by qPCR. Sequencing was performed on an Illumina NextSeq500 using a MidOutput 150-cycle cartridge, with 156 Read1 cycles, 15 Index1 cycles, and the kit custom primers. The pooled library was loaded at approximately 1 pM, with an approximately 19% PhiX control spiked in. Concerning the study's data processing: Vendor-processed data were analyzed in R, with a clonotype defined as all T cells sharing the same CDR3 nucleotide sequence. In the clone abundance analyses, frequencies in each sample were normalized to that sample's 10,000 most abundant clones. Public T cell clones, which averaged fewer than five per sample, were excluded before analysis. Tumor-enriched clonotypes and baseline blood-enriched clonotypes were defined as those with an abundance difference of at least 32-fold between compartments. A beta-binomial differential abundance model was used to identify clonotypes that expanded or contracted between blood time points. The Baroni-Urbani and Buser coefficient was used to measure tumor-blood repertoire similarity, and groups were compared with two-tailed Wilcoxon tests in R. In its TCRdb copy, this immuneACCESS table keeps in-frame sequences only and misses some clones. Where compared with another copy, unresolved V genes explain less than half of these, and the others have no known cause. Clone size and V and J calls were adopted from that table, with D and trimming inferred from the DNA. The sample profile shows some 150,000 clones; around 88% of them were found once. Less than 20% of the sample is in the top ten clones.

Per the publication, the time point label means: blood 4 weeks post-SBRT, at nephrectomy. The sample's treatment or condition label is to be understood as: 15 Gy SBRT to primary tumor, nephrectomy 4 weeks later. Samples came from a clinical trial, in which primary renal cell carcinomas received 15 Gy stereotactic body radiation therapy followed by nephrectomy 4 weeks later. To follow tumor-enriched clonotypes, serial peripheral blood was collected from radiation-treated patients at baseline and at 2 weeks and 4 weeks after SBRT. Renal cell carcinoma with clear cell pathology was present in all patients. Genomic DNA for TCR sequencing was prepared using the QIAamp DNA Blood Mini Kit (Qiagen). Samples were included in the analyses only if all quality control checks were passed. Sequencing was performed on blood, taken from a patient whose treatment included radiotherapy and nephrectomy. This TCR derives from a woman aged 50 to 60 with renal cell carcinoma.

Here is the DNA: TGTGCCAGCAGCTCCAGGGCTTCGGAGAATGAAAAACTGTTTTTT. Its protein is CASSSRASENEKLFF. Rearrangement joined TRBV7-2 to TRBJ1-4; the D gene is perhaps TRBD1, from 5 matching bases. CDR1 SGHTA and CDR2 FQGNSA are derived from the germline V gene. The CDR3 contains 15 residues, cysteine and phenylalanine counted. Solely the CDR3 DNA is kept, with 45 bases framed from the first base. V is clipped by 4 bases and J by 5 bases, and the sequence between their germline boundaries is 14 bases long.